The rows below give T cell receptor beta chains drawn from one sample of a study of T cells after somatic rescue of genetic block. The protocol was immunoSEQ multiplex PCR, while the TCRdb copy is restricted to in-frame clones and leaves out a portion. The sample has some 68,000 clones, just over 90% seen once. Sequenced input: peripheral blood mononuclear cells (PBMCs). The origin of the receptors is a man under 40. The CDR3 runs from the conserved cysteine through the conserved F or W. The order of the fields is D gene, clone size, V gene, J gene, CDR3 length, CDR3 protein, CDR3 DNA. The D gene is left open where the match is weak. Only some rows state a clone size, as once, few, many or a class for expanded clones.

>NA|NA|TRBV27|TRBJ1-2|14
CASSFPGSGYGYTF
TGTGCCAGCAGTTTCCCAGGGAGCGGCTATGGCTACACCTTC
>NA|NA|TRBV7-3|TRBJ1-1|13
CASSSQANTEAFF
TGTGCCAGCAGCAGCCAGGCGAACACTGAAGCTTTCTTT
>TRBD1|NA|TRBV19|TRBJ2-7|15
CASSKPGQATYEQYF
TGTGCCAGTAGTAAACCGGGACAGGCCACCTACGAGCAGTACTTC
>NA|NA|TRBV19|TRBJ2-3|15
CASAPERGWTDTQYF
TGTGCCAGTGCTCCTGAACGGGGGTGGACAGATACGCAGTATTTT
>NA|NA|TRBV5-6|TRBJ2-5|13
CASSFGVQETQYF
TGTGCCAGCAGCTTCGGAGTTCAAGAGACCCAGTACTTC
>NA|NA|TRBV10-2|TRBJ1-6|13
CASTGLTNSPLHF
TGCGCCAGTACAGGGCTTACAAATTCACCCCTCCACTTT
>TRBD1|NA|TRBV6-5|TRBJ2-7|14
CASSHRQGTPEQYF
TGTGCCAGCAGCCACCGACAGGGAACCCCCGAGCAGTACTTC
>NA|NA|TRBV10-3|TRBJ1-1|16
CAISESQNKGKTEAFF
TGTGCCATCAGTGAGTCCCAAAACAAGGGGAAAACTGAAGCTTTCTTT
>NA|NA|TRBV28|TRBJ2-1|14
CASSSRTGFAEQFF
TGTGCCAGCAGCTCTCGAACAGGTTTCGCTGAGCAGTTCTTC
>NA|NA|TRBV7-8|TRBJ2-7|17
CASSSYRLVGGRYEQYF
TGTGCCAGCAGCAGCTACCGTCTAGTAGGGGGACGCTACGAGCAGTACTTC
>TRBD1|NA|TRBV10-2|TRBJ1-4|15
CASSGQGGPNEKLFF
TGCGCCAGCAGCGGACAGGGGGGACCTAATGAAAAACTGTTTTTT
>TRBD1|NA|TRBV5-1|TRBJ1-1|17
CASSSRPAGGIDTEAFF
TGCGCCAGCAGCTCGCGTCCGGCAGGGGGCATTGACACTGAAGCTTTCTTT
>NA|once|TRBV19|TRBJ1-3|16
CASSIATLYSGNTIYF
TGTGCCAGTAGTATAGCGACACTTTACTCTGGAAACACCATATATTTT
>NA|NA|TRBV10-3|TRBJ2-5|13
CATQGTSEETQYF
TGTGCCACCCAAGGGACTTCAGAAGAGACCCAGTACTTC
>TRBD1|NA|TRBV11-3|TRBJ2-5|16
CASSLGVGGAGETQYF
TGTGCCAGCAGCTTGGGGGTAGGGGGCGCAGGGGAGACCCAGTACTTC
>NA|NA|TRBV6-5|TRBJ2-3|14
CASQPGRPADTQYF
TGTGCCAGCCAACCGGGACGCCCCGCAGATACGCAGTATTTT
>NA|NA|TRBV5-1|TRBJ2-7|13
CASSLEHLYEQYF
TGCGCCAGCAGCCTCGAACACCTCTACGAGCAGTACTTC
>NA|NA|TRBV7-9|TRBJ1-2|15
CASSARQRSLYGYTF
TGTGCCAGCAGCGCCCGCCAGAGATCCCTCTATGGCTACACCTTC
>NA|once|TRBV28|TRBJ1-5|15
CAGRFSGGGNQPQHF
TGTGCCGGCAGGTTCTCGGGCGGTGGCAATCAGCCCCAGCATTTT
>NA|NA|TRBV15|TRBJ1-5|16
CATSRRSVGGGGPQHF
TGTGCCACCAGCCGACGGTCAGTCGGAGGTGGGGGGCCCCAGCATTTT
>TRBD1|NA|TRBV6-5|TRBJ1-1|14
CASSLGQGVTEAFF
TGTGCCAGCAGTTTGGGGCAGGGGGTCACTGAAGCTTTCTTT
>NA|NA|TRBV4-1|TRBJ2-7|13
CASGYGGRNEQYF
TGCGCCAGCGGCTATGGTGGGAGGAACGAGCAGTACTTC
>TRBD2|NA|TRBV11-2|TRBJ2-2|18
CASRVSPLTSGNTGELFF
TGTGCCAGCAGGGTCTCCCCCCTTACTAGCGGGAACACCGGGGAGCTGTTTTTT
>NA|NA|TRBV13|TRBJ2-7|13
CASSLMSTYEQYF
TGTGCCAGCAGCTTAATGTCCACCTACGAGCAGTACTTC
>NA|NA|TRBV5-1|TRBJ2-4|16
CASSSGTVLPQNIQYF
TGCGCCAGCAGCTCGGGGACGGTCCTACCCCAAAACATTCAGTACTTC
>TRBD2|NA|TRBV9|TRBJ2-2|16
CASSPLAGTNTGELFF
TGTGCCAGCAGCCCACTAGCGGGGACTAACACCGGGGAGCTGTTTTTT
>TRBD2|NA|TRBV30|TRBJ2-1|15
CAWSVTGGAWNEQFF
TGTGCCTGGAGTGTAACCGGGGGGGCTTGGAATGAGCAGTTCTTC
>NA|NA|TRBV28|TRBJ1-1|13
CATLGGVNTEAFF
TGTGCCACTTTAGGGGGAGTGAACACTGAAGCTTTCTTT
>TRBD2|NA|TRBV5-1|TRBJ2-1|17
CASSLAPGTSGGNEQFF
TGCGCCAGCAGCTTGGCCCCCGGGACTAGTGGGGGCAATGAGCAGTTCTTC
>NA|NA|TRBV6-5|TRBJ2-7|15
CASKSYKESSYEQYF
TGTGCCAGCAAGAGCTACAAGGAGAGCTCCTACGAGCAGTACTTC
>TRBD1|NA|TRBV10-2|TRBJ2-7|14
CASSESARGREQYF
TGCGCCAGCAGCGAGTCAGCCAGGGGGCGCGAGCAGTACTTC
>TRBD1|NA|TRBV5-1|TRBJ1-1|16
CASSLAAQGVWTEAFF
TGCGCCAGCAGCTTGGCCGCACAGGGGGTATGGACTGAAGCTTTCTTT
>TRBD1|NA|TRBV4-1|TRBJ2-1|12
CASSGLRDRLFF
TGCGCCAGCAGCGGACTCCGGGACAGGCTATTCTTC
>TRBD1|NA|TRBV6-5|TRBJ1-1|15
CASSRQGWGNTEAFF
TGTGCCAGCAGCAGACAGGGGTGGGGGAACACTGAAGCTTTCTTT
>NA|NA|TRBV7-9|TRBJ2-3|14
CASRLGSFTDTQYF
TGTGCCAGTAGGTTGGGCTCCTTCACAGATACGCAGTATTTT
>TRBD2|NA|TRBV6-5|TRBJ2-1|14
CASSYEAGGPGQFF
TGTGCCAGCAGTTACGAGGCGGGAGGGCCAGGGCAGTTCTTC